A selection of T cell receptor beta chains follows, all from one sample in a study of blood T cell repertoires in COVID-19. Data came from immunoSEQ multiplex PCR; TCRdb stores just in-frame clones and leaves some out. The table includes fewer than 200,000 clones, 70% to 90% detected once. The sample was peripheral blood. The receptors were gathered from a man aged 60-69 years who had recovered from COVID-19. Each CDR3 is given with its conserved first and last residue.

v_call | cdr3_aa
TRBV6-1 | CASSESGAPQDTQYF
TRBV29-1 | CSVDPAGIGYTF
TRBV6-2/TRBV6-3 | CASSSTSGVANTGELFF
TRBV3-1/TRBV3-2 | CASSGRTGDGNTIYF
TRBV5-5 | CASSSPPQETEAFF
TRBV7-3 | CASSSGTGDTQYF
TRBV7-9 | CASSFQGENTEAFF
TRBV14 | CASSQESGQYF
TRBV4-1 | CASSQDRNRKAYEQYF
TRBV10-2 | CASSDSRAGVSTDTQYF
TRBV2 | CASSQRGGANVLTF
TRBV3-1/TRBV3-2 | CASSQGIGGELFF
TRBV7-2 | CASRQGSGQPQHF
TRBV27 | CASRGRLLNTEAFF
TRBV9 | CASSEGQGRGETQYF
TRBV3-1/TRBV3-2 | CASSRGGEEDGYTF
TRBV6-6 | CASSQTGGGFPTRLRPEAFF
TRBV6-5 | CASSYRTGNEKLFF
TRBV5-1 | CASSLVRTGHSPLHF
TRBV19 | CASRMLGPHTGELFF
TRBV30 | CAWSASGGPEKLFF
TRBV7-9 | CASSLASGLNTEAFF
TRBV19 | CASSISPTGVLGIQYF
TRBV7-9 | CASSPDSPLGVNYGYTF
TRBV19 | CASNRDINTGELFF
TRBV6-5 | CASRPRQRNTEAFF
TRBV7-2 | CASSLTWDRGIAEAFF
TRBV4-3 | CASSQEVLIDYGYTF